The 7 T cell receptor beta chains below come from one sample, sequenced in a study of blood T cell repertoires in COVID-19. Sequencing used immunoSEQ multiplex PCR; TCRdb keeps in-frame clones, though not all of them. The table shows roughly 41,000 clones, with approximately 80% occurring only once. Material: peripheral blood. The receptors were sampled from a man over 45 with active COVID-19.

The rearrangement joins TRBV5-8 to TRBJ1-1, with D maybe TRBD1 (6 bases). The CDR3 loop spans 14 amino acids. V was shortened by 4 bases and J by 6 bases, with 16 bases between the two germline ends. Germline CDR1 and CDR2: SGHTS and YDEGEE. The CDR3 DNA sequence: TGTGCCAGCAGCCTGAGGGGGGGGCACCCTGAAGCTTTCTTT. Protein sequence: CASSLRGGHPEAFF.

DNA of the CDR3: TGCGCCAGCAGCCGCGCCGGGACACTCGGGCACTATGGCTACACCTTC. Its translation is CASSRAGTLGHYGYTF. The rearrangement joins TRBV4-3 to TRBJ1-2; tentatively, D is TRBD1 (6 bases). Germline V gene lookup returns CDR1 LGHNA and CDR2 YSLEER. The V gene lost 4 bases and the J gene lost 3 bases, with 18 bases spanning the gap. The CDR3 loop spans 16 amino acids.

This sequence joins TRBV4-3 and TRBJ1-2, with 10 bases that match TRBD1. Germline V gene sequence: CDR1 LGHNA, CDR2 YSLEER. The CDR3 has 15 amino acids. J was trimmed by 2 bases and V by 1 base; bases with no gene match: 1. CDR3 region: CASSQAGQGNYGYTF. The CDR3 DNA is TGCGCCAGCAGCCAAGCGGGACAGGGGAACTATGGCTACACCTTC.

The CDR3 reads CASRQGGRTEAFF. CDR3 DNA: TGTGCCAGCAGACAGGGGGGGAGAACTGAAGCTTTCTTT. J is TRBJ1-1 and V is TRBV2; TRBD1 aligns across 8 bases. This CDR3 spans 13 amino acids. J was trimmed by 5 bases and V by 6 bases; bases with no gene match: 5. Germline V gene data show CDR1 as SNHLY and CDR2 as FYNNEI.

This clone occurred a few times. Here the CDR3 reads CSVEVTSGRGNYGYTF. CDR3 bases: TGCAGCGTTGAAGTAACCTCCGGCAGGGGGAACTATGGCTACACCTTC. V gene TRBV29-1 combines with J gene TRBJ1-2; the match to TRBD1 covers 7 bases. The trim removed 1 base at V and 2 bases at J, leaving 10 bases unmatched. There are 16 residues in the CDR3. Germline values: CDR1 SQVTM, CDR2 ANQGSEA.

This clone has a single count. This sequence joins TRBV2 and TRBJ2-1, with 9 positions matching TRBD1. The CDR3 contains 16 residues. After removal of 1 base from V and 7 bases from J, the junction contained 8 bases not matched to a gene. The V gene's germline CDR1 is SNHLY and CDR2 FYNNEI. CDR3 bases: TGTGCCAGCAGTGAAGTGGGGCGGACAGGGGTGAATGAGCAGTTCTTC. It codes for CASSEVGRTGVNEQFF.

The chain has TRBV5-4 and TRBJ1-4, with TRBD1 matching over 9 bases. Germline trimming cut 0 bases from V and 5 bases from J; bases unmatched to any gene: 14. The CDR3 has 19 amino acids. Germline V gives CDR1 SGHNT, CDR2 YYREEE (reference sequence). CDR3 sequence (DNA): TGTGCCAGCAGCTTGGGGCCATCTGATTCCGGGACAGGGAATGAAAAACTGTTTTTT. It yields the protein CASSLGPSDSGTGNEKLFF.